Shown below are 21 T cell receptor beta chains from a single sample sequenced in a study of PD-1 blockade in classical Hodgkin lymphoma. Each and every patient relapsed after autologous stem cell transplantation, and patients got differing brentuximab vedotin exposure. Generated by immunoSEQ multiplex PCR, the TCRdb table keeps only in-frame clones and is missing some. Among about 40,000 clones, roughly 78% were seen once, and the ten largest hold roughly an eighth. The source material was peripheral blood mononuclear cells (PBMCs), sampled at baseline. The receptors here all came from a human donor with classical Hodgkin lymphoma.

V is TRBV4-3 and J is TRBJ1-1; TRBD1 might be the D (6 bases). The germline gives CDR1 LGHNA, CDR2 YSLEER. V lost 1 base and J lost 1, with 10 bases in between. The CDR3 has 15 residues. The CDR3 DNA sequence: TGCGCCAGCAGCCAAGGTGGGGGCAGGAACACTGAAGCTTTCTTT. Translated, it gives CASSQGGGRNTEAFF.

The count of this clone is one. CDR3 amino acids: CASSPNKWQGAKSGELFF. CDR3 sequence (DNA): TGTGCCAGCAGCCCCAACAAGTGGCAGGGGGCGAAGTCCGGGGAGCTGTTTTTT. The V call is TRBV11-2, the J call TRBJ2-2; 8 bases line up with TRBD1. V lost 5 bases and J lost 6; bases outside the gene matches: 17. The CDR3 runs to 18 residues. Germline loops: CDR1 SGHAT, CDR2 FQNNGV.

In this sample, this clone turned up a few times. The chain links TRBV15 to TRBJ2-1; no clear D gene. V was cut by 6 bases and J by 4 bases, with 4 bases left in between. Per the germline V gene, CDR1 is LNHNV and CDR2 is YYDKDF (reference sequence). The length of the CDR3 is 11 residues. The CDR3 coding sequence is TGTGCCACCAGGGCTTACAATGAGCAGTTCTTC. Its protein is CATRAYNEQFF.

V and J are TRBV7-9 and TRBJ2-7; a weak D match, TRBD2 (6 bases). Germline V gives CDR1 SEHNR, CDR2 FQNEAQ (reference sequence). V lost 5 bases and J lost 2, with 13 bases in between. This CDR3 is 14 amino acids long. The CDR3 region has the DNA TGTGCCAGCAGCCCCCCCGGGGAGGCCTACGAGCAGTACTTC. It codes for CASSPPGEAYEQYF.

CDR3 sequence: CASSRDRGPYNEQFF. In nucleotides, the CDR3 is TGTGCCAGCAGTCGGGACAGGGGGCCATACAATGAGCAGTTCTTC. J is TRBJ2-1 and V is TRBV6-4, with 12 bases fitting TRBD1. The V gene's germline CDR1 is MRHNA and CDR2 SNTAGT. The CDR3 loop spans 15 amino acids. The V gene end was trimmed by 5 bases and the J gene end by 4 bases; junction bases not matched to a gene: 3.

The genes are TRBV6-7 and TRBJ2-3, with 11 bases matching TRBD2. TRBV6-7 is known as an ORF, though its function is uncertain. J was trimmed by 9 bases and V by 0 bases; bases with no gene match: 8. This CDR3 contains 16 residues. The CDR3 DNA sequence: TGTGCCAGCAGTTACTCGATAACTAGCGGGGGTCTGACGCAGTATTTT. This encodes CASSYSITSGGLTQYF.

Remarks on this clone: The identical CDR3 is also encoded by other nucleotide sequences in the sample. V is TRBV9 and J is TRBJ2-7; tentatively, D is TRBD1 (6 bases). The CDR3 consists of 14 residues. Deletions cut 2 bases from V and 2 bases from J, with 11 bases between. Per the germline V gene, CDR1 is SGDLS and CDR2 is YYNGEE. The CDR3 DNA is TGTGCCAGCAGCGTGGGGGCGGCGACCTACGAGCAGTACTTC. Its translation: CASSVGAATYEQYF.

This chain connects TRBV2 to TRBJ1-4; no reliable D call. The V end was cut by 5 bases, the J end by 8 bases, with 9 bases between. Germline lookup yields CDR1 SNHLY and CDR2 FYNNEI. The length of the CDR3 is 12 residues. CDR3 coding DNA: TGTGCCAGCAGTACCCTAGGGGAAAAACTGTTTTTT. It yields the protein CASSTLGEKLFF.

The J gene is TRBJ2-1, the V gene TRBV19; possibly TRBD1 for D (6 bases). V lost 5 bases and J 7 bases, leaving 15 bases between the germline ends. This CDR3 contains 14 residues. Germline CDR1 and CDR2: LNHDA and SQIVND (reference sequence). CDR3: CASSPGRGWNEQFF. The CDR3, as DNA: TGTGCCAGTAGTCCCGGCAGGGGCTGGAATGAGCAGTTCTTC.

J is TRBJ2-1 and V is TRBV7-3; TRBD2 agrees at 9 bases. V gave up 2 bases and J gave up 8 bases; unmatched junction bases: 10. Per germline, CDR1 SGHTA and CDR2 FQGTGA. The CDR3 length is 16 residues. Written as DNA, the CDR3 is TGTGCCAGCAGCTTAGAAGGGGCTAGCGGGGTCCATGAGCAGTTCTTC. The encoded protein is CASSLEGASGVHEQFF.

This chain links TRBV4-3 with TRBJ1-1; D is unresolved. V was pared by 0 bases and J by 4 bases, with 9 bases between. The CDR3 spans 14 residues. Germline-derived CDR1 and CDR2 are LGHNA and YSLEER. CDR3 protein: CASSQDTGITEAFF. CDR3 sequence (DNA): TGCGCCAGCAGCCAAGATACGGGAATCACTGAAGCTTTCTTT.

This clone came up a few times. The chain joins TRBV4-3 to TRBJ1-1; D is ambiguous. Germline-derived CDR1 and CDR2 are LGHNA and YSLEER. V lost 6 bases and J 4 bases, leaving 9 bases between the germline ends. This CDR3 contains 12 residues. Here the CDR3 DNA reads TGCGCCAGCAGTCGGTCAGGCACTGAAGCTTTCTTT. Protein product: CASSRSGTEAFF.

The V gene is TRBV5-8, the J gene TRBJ2-7, with a tentative D call TRBD2 (5 bases). The CDR3 is made up of 14 amino acids. With 4 bases removed from V and 0 bases from J, the gap between germline ends came to 11 bases. The germline gives CDR1 SGHTS, CDR2 YDEGEE. CDR3 DNA: TGTGCCAGCAGCCTCAGCGGAATCTCCTACGAGCAGTACTTC. Protein: CASSLSGISYEQYF.

The chain combines TRBV27 with TRBJ1-2; a possible D gene is TRBD1 (5 bases). The CDR3 is made up of 14 amino acids. The ends were cut back, 6 bases at V and 0 bases at J, with 11 bases in the middle. Germline V gene lookup returns CDR1 MNHEY and CDR2 SMNVEV (reference sequence). In nucleotides, the CDR3 is TGTGCCAGCAGGATGACGGGGGCTAACTATGGCTACACCTTC. It yields the protein CASRMTGANYGYTF.

The gene calls are TRBV14 and TRBJ1-6; 7 bases match TRBD1. V shed 4 bases and J 3 bases; nucleotides not matched to a gene: 6. The CDR3 runs 16 residues. The germline V gene has CDR1 SGHDN and CDR2 FVKESK. CDR3 region: CASSLTGVGYNSPLHF. The CDR3 DNA reads TGTGCCAGCAGCCTCACAGGGGTCGGCTATAATTCACCCCTCCACTTT.

This rearrangement joins TRBV19 to TRBJ2-4; TRBD1 matches 7 bases. Germline CDR1 reads LNHDA; CDR2 reads SQIVND (reference sequence). V gave up 5 bases and J gave up 6 bases; unmatched junction bases: 10. There are 15 residues in the CDR3. CDR3 sequence: CASSPIGTVLNIQYF. CDR3 nucleotide sequence: TGTGCCAGTAGTCCTATCGGGACAGTCCTAAACATTCAGTACTTC.

This chain joins TRBV1 and TRBJ2-7. TRBV1 is given as a pseudogene. The CDR3 length is 15 residues. The CDR3 region is CTSSLRPPASYEQYF. CDR3 in DNA: TGCACCAGCAGCCTCCGACCACCGGCGTCCTACGAGCAGTACTTC.

The chain couples TRBV2 to TRBJ1-2; the D is unclear. This CDR3 spans 13 amino acids. V lost 6 bases, J lost 7 bases, and 15 bases lay in between. The germline CDR1 and CDR2 sequences are SNHLY and FYNNEI. CDR3 DNA: TGTGCCAGCAGCGCGGACGGGAGAGGTGGCTACACCTTC. The encoded protein is CASSADGRGGYTF.

This clone was detected only a few times. The chain couples TRBV21-1 to TRBJ2-1; TRBD1 reflects the table's D call only, with no check against the DNA. TRBV21-1 is a pseudogene. The CDR3 extends over 17 amino acids. CDR3: CASSKGEVADQGNEQFF. The CDR3 bases are TGTGCCAGCAGCAAAGGAGAGGTGGCCGACCAGGGCAATGAGCAGTTCTTC.

Only a few counts were recorded for this clone. The chain joins TRBV19 to TRBJ2-7; 8 bases map to TRBD2. The V gene end was trimmed by 3 bases and the J gene end by 1 base; junction bases not matched to a gene: 2. This CDR3 is built from 14 residues. CDR1 and CDR2 from the germline V gene are LNHDA and SQIVND (reference sequence). The CDR3 region has the DNA TGTGCCAGTAGTATGCGGGGGGAGTCCTACGAGCAGTACTTC. This sequence encodes CASSMRGESYEQYF. Full variable domain (outside the CDR3, taken from reference TRBV19 and TRBJ2-7): DGGITQSPKYLFRKEGQNVTLSCEQNLNHDAMYWYRQDPGQGLRLIYYSQIVNDFQKGDIAEGYSVSREKKESFPLTVTSAQKNPTAFYLCASSMRGESYEQYFGPGTRLTVT.

The chain employs TRBV9 and TRBJ2-5; a possible D gene is TRBD2 (5 bases). The CDR3 covers 14 residues. From germline, CDR1 is SGDLS and CDR2 YYNGEE. Between the trimmed V and J ends, which lost 3 bases and 1 base, there was a span of 10 bases. The CDR3 DNA is TGTGCCAGCAGCGGCAGCGGCGGCCAAGAGACCCAGTACTTC. It translates to CASSGSGGQETQYF.